The 6 T cell receptor beta chains in this list originate from one sample, sequenced in a study of blood T cells in healthy people across ages. It was with a sample-barcoded 5' primer and a J-beta primer mix that a second PCR of roughly 7 to 11 cycles was run. TCRdb processed the 5' RACE reads anew with MiXCR; each CDR3 protein has one entry. Altogether about 1.4 million distinct CDR3 sequences are present, roughly 59% being singletons, with the ten largest covering over 5.5%. The sequenced sample was blood. Receptors originate from a man between 18 and 35 years old in good health.

This chain joins TRBV28 and TRBJ2-4, with 11 bases aligning to TRBD2. The J call is in doubt because the DNA end fits TRBJ2-7 better. Looked up from germline, CDR1 is MDHEN and CDR2 is SYDVKM. The CDR3 totals 15 residues. This CDR3 is CASSLIAGGIYEQYF. The CDR3 nucleotides are TGTGCCAGCAGTTTAATAGCGGGGGGGATATACGAGCAGTACTTC.

In this sample, this clonotype turned up a few times. This chain joins TRBV20-1 and TRBJ2-7; a possible D gene is TRBD2 (6 bases). Deletions cut 5 bases from V and 0 bases from J, with 11 bases between. The CDR3 runs 13 residues. Germline lookup yields CDR1 DFQATT and CDR2 SNEGSKA (reference sequence). The CDR3 here is CSALQTSSYEQYF. CDR3 bases: TGCAGTGCTCTTCAGACTAGCTCCTACGAGCAGTACTTC.

The genes are TRBV7-2 and TRBJ1-5, with 10 bases matching TRBD1. J gave up 4 bases and V 0 bases, and 3 bases lay outside the gene matches. CDR1 is SGHTA and CDR2 is FQGNSA in the germline V gene. The CDR3 totals 16 residues. CDR3 DNA sequence: TGTGCCAGCAGCTTAGCGGGACAGGGGCTTAATCAGCCCCAGCATTTT. Its protein is CASSLAGQGLNQPQHF.

This chain joins TRBV6-1 and TRBJ2-5, with 8 nucleotides matching TRBD1. Gene TRBJ2-7 matches the end of the DNA better, so the J call may be wrong. Looked up from germline, CDR1 is MNHNS and CDR2 is SASEGT. The CDR3 totals 15 residues. CDR3 sequence (DNA): TGTGCCAGCAGAACTCGGACAGGGTCCTACTACGAGCAGTACTTC. This sequence encodes CASRTRTGSYYEQYF.

The chain joins TRBV15 to TRBJ2-3; D is unclear. The CDR3 length is 15 residues. The germline V and J ends were trimmed by 1 base and 6 bases, with 14 bases remaining between them. Germline assignment: CDR1 LNHNV and CDR2 YYDKDF (reference sequence). CDR3 in DNA: TGTGCCACCAGCAGAGGGAGACCCTTTGTGGATACGCAGTATTTT. Encoded protein: CATSRGRPFVDTQYF.

With regard to this clonotype: The junction and the germline gene differ at one end; a read error may be behind it. This chain joins TRBV29-1 and TRBJ2-4, with D uncertain. The CDR3 consists of 11 residues. Looked up from germline, CDR1 is SQVTM and CDR2 is ANQGSEA. The CDR3 DNA follows: TGCGGCGTTGATTGGGAAAACATTCAGTACTTC. Translated, it gives CGVDWENIQYF. The full variable domain, its missing parts supplied by reference TRBV29-1 and TRBJ2-4, is SAVISQKPSRDICQRGTSLTIQCQVDSQVTMMFWYRQQPGQSLTLIATANQGSEATYESGFVIDKFPISRPNLTFSTLTVSNMSPEDSSIYLCGVDWENIQYFGAGTRLSVL.